Listed here are 22 T cell receptor beta chains from one sample, sequenced in a study of identical twins. TCRdb redid the calling of the 5' RACE reads with MiXCR, one entry per CDR3 protein. The sample contains around 570,000 distinct CDR3 sequences, more than 9% of which appear only once. The sample was also reused in another study, on yellow fever vaccine responses in identical twins.

The sequenced sample consisted of PBMCs. These receptors were collected from a woman aged 18-29 years in good health.

At least ten counts were recorded for this clonotype. The germline gene is not matched at one end of the junction; a read error may be the cause. The rearrangement uses TRBV9 and TRBJ2-1, with 7 nucleotides matching TRBD2. Germline CDR1 SGDLS, CDR2 YYNGEE. The CDR3 totals 17 residues. DNA of the CDR3: TGTGCCAGCAGCGGGGGGTCGGGACTACCGTCGCACAAGGAGCAGTTCTTC. Translated: CASSGGSGLPSHKEQFF.

V gene TRBV28 combines with J gene TRBJ2-2; D uncertain. This CDR3 has 13 amino acids. Trimming took off 7 bases at V and 5 bases at J, with 11 bases between the two ends. CDR1 and CDR2 from the germline V gene are MDHEN and SYDVKM. Here the CDR3 reads CASILQATGELFF. The CDR3 nucleotides read TGTGCCAGCATCCTTCAGGCAACCGGGGAGCTGTTTTTT.

This clonotype has just a few counts. V gene TRBV7-2 combines with J gene TRBJ2-7; weak D call: TRBD2 (7 bases). Germline V gene lookup returns CDR1 SGHTA and CDR2 FQGNSA. CDR3 length: 13 residues. The V end lost 6 bases, the J end lost 2 bases, and 11 bases lay between the germline ends. As DNA, the CDR3 is TGTGCCAGCAGAAGGGGGGGAACCTACGAGCAGTACTTC. Its protein is CASRRGGTYEQYF.

This chain connects TRBV9 to TRBJ2-1; 10 bases line up with TRBD1. The V gene's germline CDR1 is SGDLS and CDR2 YYNGEE. The CDR3 spans 16 residues. J gave up 2 bases and V 2 bases, and 4 bases lay outside the gene matches. The CDR3 spells CASSVPGQGPYNEQFF. CDR3 DNA: TGTGCCAGCAGCGTTCCGGGACAGGGGCCCTACAATGAGCAGTTCTTC. The full variable domain, completed using reference TRBV9 and TRBJ2-1, is DSGVTQTPKHLITATGQRVTLRCSPRSGDLSVYWYQQSLDQGLQFLIQYYNGEERAKGNILERFSAQQFPDLHSELNLSSLELGDSALYFCASSVPGQGPYNEQFFGPGTRLTVL.

This clonotype was counted many times. The chain recombines TRBV5-1 with TRBJ2-3; D is perhaps TRBD2 (5 bases). The CDR3 contains 13 residues. The V and J ends lost 3 bases and 1 base respectively, with 6 bases between them. Germline CDR1 reads SGHRS; CDR2 reads YFSETQ. The CDR3 DNA is TGCGCCAGCAGCTCCGGGGGCACAGATACGCAGTATTTT. The encoded protein is CASSSGGTDTQYF.

Turning to this clonotype: The junction shows a germline mismatch at one end, possibly a read error. V and J are TRBV20-1 and TRBJ2-7; unclear D gene. CDR1 is DFQATT and CDR2 is SNEGSKA in the germline V gene (reference sequence). The CDR3 sequence is 17 residues long. The CDR3 loop is CSAPHYSLVLSSYDQYF. The CDR3 coding sequence is TGCAGTGCTCCACACTATAGTTTGGTACTAAGCTCCTACGACCAGTACTTC.

This clonotype was counted at least ten times. One end of the junction is discordant with germline, which a read error may explain. V gene TRBV7-6 combines with J gene TRBJ1-2; a possible D gene is TRBD1 (5 bases). Germline V gene sequence: CDR1 SGHVS, CDR2 FNYEAQ. The CDR3 is made up of 17 amino acids. CDR3 residues: CASSPQDKSSLNHGYTF. The CDR3 nucleotides are TGTGCCAGCAGCCCCCAGGACAAGTCGTCCCTTAACCATGGCTACACCTTC.

The chain links TRBV6-5 to TRBJ2-7; TRBD1 is a possible D gene (5 bases). The CDR3 consists of 14 residues. The germline V and J ends were trimmed by 2 bases and 1 base, with 9 bases remaining between them. The germline CDR1 and CDR2 sequences are MNHEY and SVGAGI. CDR3 protein: CASSYPPGSYEQYF. DNA of the CDR3: TGTGCCAGCAGTTACCCACCAGGGTCCTACGAGCAGTACTTC.

Comments on this clonotype: One base away lies a much larger clone, so this may be a sequencing read error. The rearrangement links TRBV12-3 or TRBV12-4 to TRBJ2-5; 7 bases are a match to TRBD1. This CDR3 comprises 14 residues. V was pared by 7 bases and J by 6 bases, with 11 bases of the junction left unmatched. The CDR3 spells CASTPTGLRKTQYF. CDR3 nucleotide sequence: TGTGCCAGCACTCCGACAGGGTTGAGGAAGACCCAGTACTTC.

This clonotype has a handful of counts. This sequence joins TRBV7-8 and TRBJ1-6, with TRBD1 identical over 7 bases. V dropped 6 bases and J dropped 6; count of bases not matched to a gene: 8. The CDR3 runs 15 residues. Germline CDR1 is SGHVS and CDR2 is FQNEAQ. The CDR3 region is CASSIGQAFNSPLHF. CDR3 sequence (DNA): TGTGCCAGCAGTATCGGACAGGCTTTTAATTCACCCCTCCACTTT.

This chain uses TRBV11-2 with TRBJ2-1; D possibly corresponds to TRBD1 (6 bases). CDR3 length: 13 amino acids. Germline lookup yields CDR1 SGHAT and CDR2 FQNNGV. Trimming left V 8 bases short and J 7 bases short, with 15 bases between. CDR3 sequence (DNA): TGTGCCAGCGGGGGCCTAGTAGAGAATGAGCAGTTCTTC. Residues: CASGGLVENEQFF.

The rearrangement links TRBV4-2 to TRBJ1-5; D not resolved. Germline CDR1 reads LGHNA; CDR2 reads YNFKEQ. Trimming cost V 3 bases and J 2 bases, with 11 bases left between them. This CDR3 contains 15 residues. The CDR3 protein is CASSQRARGNQPQHF. Here the CDR3 DNA reads TGTGCCAGCAGCCAGCGGGCCCGAGGCAATCAGCCCCAGCATTTT.

This clonotype was observed at least ten times. The V call is TRBV6-1, the J call TRBJ2-5; the match to TRBD1 covers 8 bases. CDR3 length: 14 residues. Germline V gene lookup returns CDR1 MNHNS and CDR2 SASEGT. Unmatched junction bases numbered 5, after V lost 6 bases and J lost 2 bases. In DNA form, the CDR3 reads TGTGCCAGCAGCCGGGACAGGCCTCAAGAGACCCAGTACTTC. Its translation: CASSRDRPQETQYF.

There are a few counts of this clonotype. The CDR3 here is CASSLGGFTDTQYF. In nucleotides, the CDR3 is TGTGCCAGCAGTTTAGGTGGGTTCACAGATACGCAGTATTTT. The V gene is TRBV27, the J gene TRBJ2-3; D ambiguous. The V and J ends lost 2 bases and 2 bases respectively, with 8 bases between them. The germline CDR1 and CDR2 sequences are MNHEY and SMNVEV (reference sequence). The CDR3 runs 14 residues.

A few counts support this clonotype. The chain employs TRBV5-1 and TRBJ2-7; possibly TRBD1 for D (7 bases). CDR1 is SGHRS, CDR2 YFSETQ, per germline. CDR3 length: 17 amino acids. Trimming stripped 0 bases from V and 2 bases from J, with 18 bases between. The CDR3 DNA follows: TGCGCCAGCAGCTTGGTTGGGGGGACAGTTATTACCTACGAGCAGTACTTC. It yields the protein CASSLVGGTVITYEQYF.

In its sample, this clonotype was seen a few times. The rearrangement joins TRBV10-3 to TRBJ2-2; D is ambiguous. Germline assignment: CDR1 ENHRY and CDR2 SYGVKD. With 8 bases removed from V and 0 bases from J, the gap between germline ends came to 13 bases. This CDR3 region has 15 residues. As DNA, the CDR3 is TGTGCCATCCGCCCGGCAGCTCCGAACACCGGGGAGCTGTTTTTT. Translating gives CAIRPAAPNTGELFF.

In its sample, this clonotype was seen many times. V and J are TRBV29-1 and TRBJ2-1; 11 bases agree with TRBD1. V shed 2 bases, J shed 6 bases, and the junction held 3 bases outside the gene matches. Per germline, CDR1 SQVTM and CDR2 ANQGSEA. This CDR3 is 14 amino acids long. DNA of the CDR3: TGCAGCGTTGAACCCGGGACAGGGGGCAATGAGCAGTTCTTC. Amino acid sequence: CSVEPGTGGNEQFF.

This clonotype has more than one count but fewer than ten. The chain is built from TRBV20-1 and TRBJ2-7; 8 bases are shared with TRBD2. Looked up from germline, CDR1 is DFQATT and CDR2 is SNEGSKA (reference sequence). The CDR3 spans 15 residues. The CDR3: CSGPGRGENPYEQYF. The DNA for the CDR3 is TGCAGCGGGCCAGGGCGGGGGGAAAACCCCTACGAGCAGTACTTC.

This clonotype was counted only a few times. V and J are TRBV5-1 and TRBJ2-1; 15 bases fit TRBD2. CDR1 and CDR2 (germline): SGHRS, YFSETQ. The CDR3 length is 18 residues. Losses at the gene ends were 4 bases for V and 0 bases for J; bases not matched to a gene: 5. The CDR3 reads CASSTGLAGGLSYNEQFF. DNA for the CDR3: TGCGCCAGCAGCACGGGACTAGCGGGGGGACTCTCCTACAATGAGCAGTTCTTC.

The chain couples TRBV19 to TRBJ2-3, with TRBD2 matching over 12 bases. The germline CDR1 and CDR2 sequences are LNHDA and SQIVND (reference sequence). This CDR3 comprises 16 residues. Unmatched junction bases numbered 7, after V lost 3 bases and J lost 6 bases. DNA of the CDR3: TGTGCCAGTAGTATGCCACTAGCGGGGGGCGTGGATACGCAGTATTTT. This sequence encodes CASSMPLAGGVDTQYF.

Comments on this clonotype: Its ends do not fully match the called genes, so a read error is possible. The rearrangement links TRBV6-1 to TRBJ2-1; TRBD2 aligns across 8 bases. This CDR3 spans 14 amino acids. Germline CDR1 reads MNHNS; CDR2 reads SASEGT. This chain's CDR3 is CASRSSGTYNKQFF. The DNA of the CDR3 is TGTGCCAGCCGGAGTAGCGGGACCTACAATAAGCAGTTCTTC.

This clonotype was counted only a few times. The rearrangement joins TRBV5-6 to TRBJ1-4; D might be TRBD1 (6 bases). The V end was cut by 4 bases, the J end by 6 bases, with 19 bases between. Germline-derived CDR1 and CDR2 are SGHDT and YYEEEE. This CDR3 comprises 16 residues. The CDR3 DNA reads TGTGCCAGCAGCCCCGGAACGGGGGCGACAGATGAAAAACTGTTTTTT. Its translation is CASSPGTGATDEKLFF.